This is a list of T cell receptor beta chains from one sample in a study of blood T cell repertoires in COVID-19. Only in-frame clones appear in the TCRdb table, and some are missing; sequencing was by immunoSEQ multiplex PCR. The sample includes 250,000 to 350,000 clones, about 90% of them seen just once. The specimen sequenced was PBMCs or T cells enriched from blood (not recorded which). These receptors were taken from a woman under 30 with acute COVID-19. The CDR3 runs from the conserved cysteine through the conserved F or W. The D gene is left open where the match is weak. Size is omitted from some rows. Given values are once, few, many or a class for expanded clones.

CDR3	DNA	J	size	D	V
CASSLLGPSDRAAQPQHF	TGTGCCAGCAGTTTACTTGGTCCGTCGGACAGGGCAGCCCAGCCCCAGCATTTT	TRBJ1-5	.	TRBD1	TRBV28
CASSSLPGPNYEQYF	TGTGCCAGCAGCTCTCTCCCAGGCCCGAACTACGAGCAGTACTTC	TRBJ2-7	.	.	TRBV7-6
CAWSRGADYGYTF	TGTGCCTGGAGTCGGGGGGCAGACTATGGCTACACCTTC	TRBJ1-2	.	.	TRBV30
CASSYFGRGYEQYF	TGTGCCAGCAGTTACTTCGGCAGGGGCTACGAGCAGTACTTC	TRBJ2-7	.	.	TRBV6-5
CASSLPGQTSYEQYF	TGTGCCAGCAGTTTACCGGGACAGACGTCCTACGAGCAGTACTTC	TRBJ2-7	.	TRBD1	TRBV28
CATHRGMRRMNTEAFF	TGTGCCACCCACAGGGGAATGAGGAGGATGAACACTGAAGCTTTCTTT	TRBJ1-1	few	TRBD1	TRBV28
CASSQDKDSSGRVQYF	TGCGCCAGCAGCCAAGATAAGGACAGCAGCGGGAGGGTGCAGTACTTC	TRBJ2-7	.	TRBD2	TRBV4-1
CASSGTQGWEDGYTF	TGTGCCAGCAGCGGAACTCAGGGCTGGGAGGATGGCTACACCTTC	TRBJ1-2	.	.	TRBV13
CASSFSGTSGSSHQRTDTQYF	TGTGCCAGCAGTTTCTCCGGGACTAGCGGGAGTAGTCACCAGCGAACAGATACGCAGTATTTT	TRBJ2-3	.	TRBD2	TRBV27
CATTRSSADTQYF	TGTGCCACCACGCGGAGTAGCGCAGATACGCAGTATTTT	TRBJ2-3	.	.	TRBV24-1
CASSPSRIAGVIDTQYF	TGTGCCAGCAGTCCTTCCAGGATAGCGGGAGTGATAGATACGCAGTATTTT	TRBJ2-3	.	TRBD2	TRBV27
CASSLDGGISYEQYF	TGTGCCAGCAGCTTAGATGGGGGGATCTCCTACGAGCAGTACTTC	TRBJ2-7	.	.	TRBV11-3
CATSFGRGRIGGYTF	TGTGCCACGTCCTTTGGGAGAGGGAGGATTGGTGGCTACACCTTC	TRBJ1-2	.	.	TRBV19
CAWRGQIISGANVLTF	TGTGCCTGGAGAGGACAGATTATCTCTGGGGCCAACGTCCTGACTTTC	TRBJ2-6	.	.	TRBV30
CASSLYEQVYNSPLHF	TGTGCCAGCAGCCTTTACGAACAGGTCTATAATTCACCCCTCCACTTT	TRBJ1-6	.	.	TRBV9
CASSLQGWYEQYF	TGTGCCAGCAGCTTACAGGGGTGGTACGAGCAGTACTTC	TRBJ2-7	.	TRBD1	TRBV5-8